Presented here are 20 T cell receptor beta chains from one specimen sequenced in a study of cytomegalovirus exposure and HLA in healthy donors. The method was immunoSEQ multiplex PCR; TCRdb's version includes in-frame clones alone and lacks a portion of them. Of some 170,000 clones in the sample, around 86% were seen once. Material: PBMCs. The receptor source for this set is a man aged 18 to 30 in good health and CMV-seropositive.

The chain carries TRBV27 and TRBJ1-5, with D tentatively TRBD1 (5 bases). V was shortened by 6 bases and J by 4 bases, with 13 bases between the two germline ends. Germline values: CDR1 MNHEY, CDR2 SMNVEV (reference sequence). This CDR3 has 14 residues. The CDR3: CASRASRVNQPQHF. The CDR3 nucleotides are TGTGCCAGCAGGGCAAGCAGGGTTAATCAGCCCCAGCATTTT.

The J gene is TRBJ2-6, the V gene TRBV14; possible D gene TRBD2, 6 bases. Germline V gene sequence: CDR1 SGHDN, CDR2 FVKESK. V lost 1 base, J lost 0 bases, and 16 bases lay in between. The CDR3 is 19 amino acids. Here the CDR3 DNA reads TGTGCCAGCAGCCAAGTTCGGGGGACTGGGGGCTCTGGGGCCAACGTCCTGACTTTC. This sequence encodes CASSQVRGTGGSGANVLTF.

CDR3 in amino acids: CASSQEGQGIYEQYF. CDR3 bases: TGTGCCAGCAGCCAAGAAGGCCAGGGGATATACGAGCAGTACTTC. The chain links TRBV14 to TRBJ2-7, with D possibly TRBD1 on 6 matching bases. This CDR3 is 15 amino acids long. V was pared by 0 bases and J by 4 bases, with 13 bases between. Germline V gene data show CDR1 as SGHDN and CDR2 as FVKESK. The whole variable domain, remainder taken from reference TRBV14 and TRBJ2-7, is EAGVTQFPSHSVIEKGQTVTLRCDPISGHDNLYWYRRVMGKEIKFLLHFVKESKQDESGMPNNRFLAERTGGTYSTLKVQPAELEDSGVYFCASSQEGQGIYEQYFGPGTRLTVT.

This chain uses TRBV7-9 with TRBJ2-7; 8 bases match TRBD2. Looked up from germline, CDR1 is SEHNR and CDR2 is FQNEAQ (reference sequence). This CDR3 is 15 amino acids long. V shed 3 bases, J shed 0 bases, and the junction held 4 bases outside the gene matches. Here the CDR3 reads CASSFQRGNSYEQYF. For the CDR3, the DNA is TGTGCCAGCAGCTTCCAGCGGGGGAACTCCTACGAGCAGTACTTC.

There are a few counts of this clone. The genes are TRBV28 and TRBJ2-7; D remains unclear. This CDR3 is built from 13 residues. Germline lookup yields CDR1 MDHEN and CDR2 SYDVKM. Between the trimmed V and J ends, which lost 5 bases and 2 bases, there was a span of 10 bases. CDR3 DNA sequence: TGTGCCAGCAGTCCTCTCGGTCCCTACGAGCAGTACTTC. This gives the protein CASSPLGPYEQYF.

The rearrangement uses TRBV27 and TRBJ2-3, with 8 bases fitting TRBD1. There are 14 residues in the CDR3. Trimming took 3 bases from V and 4 from J; bases not matched to a gene: 3. The germline V gene has CDR1 MNHEY and CDR2 SMNVEV (reference sequence). This CDR3 is CASSFRGLSDTQYF. The DNA of the CDR3 is TGTGCCAGCAGTTTCAGGGGGCTGTCAGATACGCAGTATTTT.

The chain uses TRBV5-1 and TRBJ2-1; TRBD1 matches at 7 bases. The V segment lost 3 bases and the J segment 6 bases; nucleotides outside the gene matches: 9. The germline V gene encodes CDR1 SGHRS and CDR2 YFSETQ. The CDR3 is 15 residues long. CDR3 DNA sequence: TGCGCCAGCAGCTGGCTGACAGGGCGACCCAATGAGCAGTTCTTC. As protein: CASSWLTGRPNEQFF.

The J gene is TRBJ1-3, the V gene TRBV7-2; D gene ambiguous. Trimming took off 2 bases at V and 0 bases at J, with 8 bases between the two ends. The CDR3 covers 15 residues. Germline CDR1 reads SGHTA; CDR2 reads FQGNSA. This CDR3 is CASSLWEASGNTIYF. The CDR3 DNA reads TGTGCCAGCAGCTTATGGGAGGCCTCTGGAAACACCATATATTTT.

The CDR3 here is CASSTQSTGNTEAFF. CDR3 DNA: TGTGCCAGCAGTACACAGTCTACAGGGAACACTGAAGCTTTCTTT. The chain recombines TRBV5-4 with TRBJ1-1; D might be TRBD1 (5 bases). With 5 bases removed from V and 1 base from J, the gap between germline ends came to 15 bases. There are 15 residues in the CDR3. CDR1 SGHNT and CDR2 YYREEE come from the germline V gene (reference sequence). Complete variable domain (other parts from reference TRBV5-4 and TRBJ1-1): ETGVTQSPTHLIKTRGQQVTLRCSSQSGHNTVSWYQQALGQGPQFIFQYYREEENGRGNFPPRFSGLQFPNYSSELNVNALELDDSALYLCASSTQSTGNTEAFFGQGTRLTVV.

About this clone: One end of the junction does not line up with germline, which may come from a read error. This chain's CDR3 is CASRQGILGFAQF. The CDR3 coding sequence is TGCGCCAGCAGGCAGGGAATCTTAGGGTTCGCTCAGTTT. The rearrangement uses TRBV5-1 and TRBJ1-4; a possible D gene is TRBD1 (5 bases). The CDR3 consists of 13 residues. Germline CDR1 reads SGHRS; CDR2 reads YFSETQ.

The genes are TRBV15 and TRBJ2-2; D gene unclear. V was pared by 1 base and J by 0 bases, with 9 bases between. The germline gives CDR1 LNHNV, CDR2 YYDKDF (reference sequence). The CDR3 sequence is 16 residues long. CDR3 protein: CATSRGSGPNTGELFF. Here the CDR3 DNA reads TGTGCCACCAGCAGAGGGTCAGGTCCGAACACCGGGGAGCTGTTTTTT.

This sequence joins TRBV9 and TRBJ1-4; 7 bases align to TRBD1. Trimming took 4 bases from V and 5 from J; bases not matched to a gene: 8. CDR1 is SGDLS and CDR2 is YYNGEE in the germline V gene. The CDR3 spans 15 residues. The CDR3 nucleotides read TGTGCCAGCAGCACGGGACAGTTGGGGAATGAAAAACTGTTTTTT. It yields the protein CASSTGQLGNEKLFF. Filled out from reference TRBV9 and TRBJ1-4, the complete variable domain reads DSGVTQTPKHLITATGQRVTLRCSPRSGDLSVYWYQQSLDQGLQFLIQYYNGEERAKGNILERFSAQQFPDLHSELNLSSLELGDSALYFCASSTGQLGNEKLFFGSGTQLSVL.

V and J are TRBV12-5 and TRBJ2-7; 9 nucleotides agree with TRBD1. With V trimmed by 7 bases and J by 4 bases, 8 bases remained unmatched. Germline CDR1 LGHNT, CDR2 FRNRAP. The CDR3 is 14 residues long. CDR3 loop: CASALGQGLYEQYF. CDR3 nucleotides: TGTGCTAGTGCCCTAGGACAGGGGTTGTACGAGCAGTACTTC.

The chain joins TRBV29-1 to TRBJ2-3; a possible D gene is TRBD2 (5 bases). The CDR3 consists of 13 residues. Trimming cost V 6 bases and J 7 bases, with 17 bases left between them. From germline, CDR1 is SQVTM and CDR2 ANQGSEA. CDR3: CSVREGGSNTQYF. In nucleotides, the CDR3 is TGCAGCGTGAGGGAAGGTGGTTCAAATACGCAGTATTTT.

The chain carries TRBV28 and TRBJ2-5, with TRBD2 identical over 10 bases. This CDR3 region has 15 residues. CDR1 and CDR2 from the germline V gene are MDHEN and SYDVKM. With V trimmed by 8 bases and J by 4 bases, 10 bases remained unmatched. CDR3 residues: CASGLLAGGAETQYF. CDR3 nucleotide sequence: TGTGCCAGCGGGCTTTTAGCGGGGGGAGCAGAGACCCAGTACTTC.

The chain joins TRBV5-5 to TRBJ2-3, with 7 nucleotides matching TRBD2. This CDR3 has 16 residues. Trimming removed 0 bases from V and 2 bases from J; junction bases left unmatched: 6. Germline V gene lookup returns CDR1 SGHKS and CDR2 YYEKEE (reference sequence). CDR3 loop: CASSLGASGHTDTQYF. CDR3 in DNA: TGTGCCAGCAGCTTGGGGGCTAGCGGCCACACAGATACGCAGTATTTT.

The chain couples TRBV25-1 to TRBJ2-1, with a possible D match to TRBD1 (6 bases). The V gene's germline CDR1 is MGHDK and CDR2 SYGVNS. V lost 4 bases to trimming and J lost 6 bases, with 7 bases between them. The CDR3 loop spans 12 amino acids. The CDR3 DNA follows: TGTGCCAGCAGTGTGACAGGCAATGAGCAGTTCTTC. Its protein is CASSVTGNEQFF.

This clone appeared once. The chain recombines TRBV27 with TRBJ2-7; D perhaps matches TRBD2 (5 bases). CDR1 is MNHEY and CDR2 is SMNVEV in the germline V gene (reference sequence). Between the trimmed V and J ends, which lost 5 bases and 7 bases, there was a span of 18 bases. This CDR3 is 14 amino acids long. CDR3 in amino acids: CASSPLGSRREQYF. CDR3 nucleotides: TGTGCCAGCAGTCCCCTGGGGTCTCGGAGGGAGCAGTACTTC.

Concerning this clone: Other nucleotide sequences from this sample produce the same CDR3. V usage is TRBV9 and J usage is TRBJ2-7; 8 bases line up with TRBD1. With 0 bases clipped from V and 1 base from J, the junction kept 3 bases outside the gene matches. Germline V gene lookup returns CDR1 SGDLS and CDR2 YYNGEE. The CDR3 totals 15 residues. The CDR3 loop reads CASSVAGTGSYEQYF. The CDR3 DNA is TGTGCCAGCAGCGTAGCCGGGACAGGTTCCTACGAGCAGTACTTC.

The count of this clone is one. The V gene is TRBV5-6, the J gene TRBJ1-1; 11 bases align to TRBD1. Germline CDR1 reads SGHDT; CDR2 reads YYEEEE. Trimming cost V 3 bases and J 11 bases; bases outside gene matches: 3. CDR3 length: 12 amino acids. The CDR3: CASSSRDRGAFF. The CDR3 DNA reads as TGTGCCAGCAGCTCCCGGGACAGGGGGGCTTTCTTT.